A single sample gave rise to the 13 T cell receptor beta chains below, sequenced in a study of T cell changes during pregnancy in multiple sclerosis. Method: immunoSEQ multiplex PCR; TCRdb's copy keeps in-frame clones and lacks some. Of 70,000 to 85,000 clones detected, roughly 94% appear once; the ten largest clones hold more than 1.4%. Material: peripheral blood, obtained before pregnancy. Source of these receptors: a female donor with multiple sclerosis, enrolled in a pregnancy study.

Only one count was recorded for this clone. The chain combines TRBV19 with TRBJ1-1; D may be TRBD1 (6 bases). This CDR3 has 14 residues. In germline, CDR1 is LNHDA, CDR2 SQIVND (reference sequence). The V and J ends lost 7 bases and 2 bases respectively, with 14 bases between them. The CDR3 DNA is TGTGCCAGTATAAAACAGGGAGTCAACACTGAAGCTTTCTTT. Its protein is CASIKQGVNTEAFF.

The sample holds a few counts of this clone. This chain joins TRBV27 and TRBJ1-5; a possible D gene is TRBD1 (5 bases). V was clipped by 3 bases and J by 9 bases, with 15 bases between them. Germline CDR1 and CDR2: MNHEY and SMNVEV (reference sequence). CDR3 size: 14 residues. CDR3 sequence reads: CASSLGGNFWPQHF. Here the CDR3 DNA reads TGTGCCAGCAGTTTGGGGGGGAATTTCTGGCCCCAGCATTTT.

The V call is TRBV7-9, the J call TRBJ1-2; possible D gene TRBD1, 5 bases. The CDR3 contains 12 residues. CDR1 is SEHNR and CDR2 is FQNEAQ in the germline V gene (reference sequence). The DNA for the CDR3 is TGTGCGTCCACGGGGGGGGGCTATGGCTACACCTTC. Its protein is CASTGGGYGYTF.

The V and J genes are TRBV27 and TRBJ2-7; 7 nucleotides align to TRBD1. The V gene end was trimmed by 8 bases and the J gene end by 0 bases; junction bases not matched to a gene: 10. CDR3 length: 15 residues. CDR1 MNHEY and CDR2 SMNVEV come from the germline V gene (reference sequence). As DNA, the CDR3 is TGTGCCAGCCCTCAGACAGGGCTGAGCTCCTACGAGCAGTACTTC. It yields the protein CASPQTGLSSYEQYF.

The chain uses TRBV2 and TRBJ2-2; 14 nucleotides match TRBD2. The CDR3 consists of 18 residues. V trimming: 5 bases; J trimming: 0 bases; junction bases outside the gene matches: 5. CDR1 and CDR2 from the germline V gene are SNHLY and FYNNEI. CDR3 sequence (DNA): TGTGCCAGCAGTCCGACTAGCGGGGGGGCTTCGAACACCGGGGAGCTGTTTTTT. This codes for CASSPTSGGASNTGELFF. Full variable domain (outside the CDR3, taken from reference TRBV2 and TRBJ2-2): EPEVTQTPSHQVTQMGQEVILRCVPISNHLYFYWYRQILGQKVEFLVSFYNNEISEKSEIFDDQFSVERPDGSNFTLKIRSTKLEDSAMYFCASSPTSGGASNTGELFFGEGSRLTVL.

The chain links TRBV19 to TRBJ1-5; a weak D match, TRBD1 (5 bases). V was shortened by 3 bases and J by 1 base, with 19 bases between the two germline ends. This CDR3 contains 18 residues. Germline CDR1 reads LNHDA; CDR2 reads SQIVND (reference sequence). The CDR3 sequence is CASSIRQGLRLSNQPQHF. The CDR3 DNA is TGTGCCAGTAGTATTCGGCAGGGCCTGAGGTTAAGCAATCAGCCCCAGCATTTT.

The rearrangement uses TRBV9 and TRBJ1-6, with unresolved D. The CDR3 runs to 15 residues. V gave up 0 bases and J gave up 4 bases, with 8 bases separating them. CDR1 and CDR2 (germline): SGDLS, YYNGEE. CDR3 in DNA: TGTGCCAGCAGCGTAGGGGAGACTTATAATTCACCCCTCCACTTT. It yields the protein CASSVGETYNSPLHF.

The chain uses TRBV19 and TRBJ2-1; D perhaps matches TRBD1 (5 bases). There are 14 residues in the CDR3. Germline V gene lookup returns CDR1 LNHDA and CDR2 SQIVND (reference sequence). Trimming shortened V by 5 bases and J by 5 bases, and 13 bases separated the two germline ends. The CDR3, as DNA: TGTGCCAGTAGTTCGAGACAGATGAACAATGAGCAGTTCTTC. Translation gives CASSSRQMNNEQFF.

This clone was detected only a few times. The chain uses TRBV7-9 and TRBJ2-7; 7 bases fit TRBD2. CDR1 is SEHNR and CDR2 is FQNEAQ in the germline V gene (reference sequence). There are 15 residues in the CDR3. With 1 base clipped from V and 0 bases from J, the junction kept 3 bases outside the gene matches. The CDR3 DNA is TGTGCCAGCAGCTTAGGGGGGGGAGCCTCCTACGAGCAGTACTTC. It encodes CASSLGGGASYEQYF.

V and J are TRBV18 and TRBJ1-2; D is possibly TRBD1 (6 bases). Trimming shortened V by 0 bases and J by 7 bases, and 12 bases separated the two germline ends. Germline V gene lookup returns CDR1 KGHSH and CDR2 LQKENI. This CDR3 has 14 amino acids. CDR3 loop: CASSPPAGEGGYTF. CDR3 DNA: TGTGCCAGCTCACCACCTGCAGGGGAAGGTGGCTACACCTTC.

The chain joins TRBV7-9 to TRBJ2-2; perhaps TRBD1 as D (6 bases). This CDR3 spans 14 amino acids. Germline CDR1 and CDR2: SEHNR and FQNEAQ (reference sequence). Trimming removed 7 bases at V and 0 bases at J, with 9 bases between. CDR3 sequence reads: CASIGTTNTGELFF. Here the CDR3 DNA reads TGTGCCAGCATTGGGACAACGAACACCGGGGAGCTGTTTTTT.

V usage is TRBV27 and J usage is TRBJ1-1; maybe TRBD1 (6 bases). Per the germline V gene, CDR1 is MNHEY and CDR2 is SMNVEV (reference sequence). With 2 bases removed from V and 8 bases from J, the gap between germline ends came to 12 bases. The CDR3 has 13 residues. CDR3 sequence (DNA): TGTGCCAGCAGTTTACCAGGGGCGGAGGAAGCTTTCTTT. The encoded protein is CASSLPGAEEAFF.

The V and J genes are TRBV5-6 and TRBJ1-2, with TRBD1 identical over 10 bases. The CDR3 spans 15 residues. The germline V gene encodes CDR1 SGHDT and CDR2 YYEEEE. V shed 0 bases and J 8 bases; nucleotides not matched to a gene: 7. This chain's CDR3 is CASSLGVTGGVGYTF. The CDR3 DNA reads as TGTGCCAGCAGCTTGGGGGTGACAGGGGGCGTCGGCTACACCTTC.